Each of the 8 T cell receptor beta chains below was sequenced from the same sample in a study of T cell repertoires in cytomegalovirus infection. TCRdb independently ran MiXCR on the reads; one entry per CDR3 protein. The table shows roughly 240,000 distinct CDR3 sequences, with roughly 6.5% occurring only once. The sequenced sample was PBMCs. The receptors originated from a human donor in good health (CMV status not recorded). Some clones in this sample may be carry-over from other donors' samples.

This clonotype was counted at least ten times. CDR3 residues: CATSDFGSNTGELFF. The CDR3 bases are TGTGCCACCAGTGATTTCGGGTCGAACACCGGGGAGCTGTTTTTT. The chain links TRBV24-1 to TRBJ2-2; unclear D gene. The CDR3 is 15 amino acids. V lost 1 base and J 0 bases, leaving 5 bases between the germline ends. Germline V gene data show CDR1 as KGHDR and CDR2 as SFDVKD.

This clonotype has at least ten counts. A junction end diverges from the germline sequence, so it may reflect a read error. The V gene is TRBV12-3 or TRBV12-4, the J gene TRBJ1-1, with TRBD1 matching 8 bases. The length of the CDR3 is 12 residues. The CDR3 DNA reads as TGTGCCAGCAGTTACGAAGCGAGTACAGGGGGCTTT. The encoded protein is CASSYEASTGGF.

This clonotype has a count of ten or more. V is TRBV20-1 and J is TRBJ1-1; no clear D gene. CDR1 DFQATT and CDR2 SNEGSKA come from the germline V gene (reference sequence). Trimming shortened V by 6 bases and J by 0 bases, and 11 bases separated the two germline ends. The CDR3 spans 13 residues. The CDR3 coding sequence is TGCAGTGCCCCCGGGGAACTGAACACTGAAGCTTTCTTT. This encodes CSAPGELNTEAFF.

This clonotype was seen many times. The genes are TRBV14 and TRBJ2-2, with 7 bases fitting TRBD1. Germline lookup yields CDR1 SGHDN and CDR2 FVKESK. The CDR3 runs to 17 residues. J was trimmed by 1 base and V by 0 bases; bases with no gene match: 5. The CDR3 DNA is TGTGCCAGCAGCCAAGAGCTATGGACAGGGAACACCGGGGAGCTGTTTTTT. The encoded protein is CASSQELWTGNTGELFF.

This clonotype came up many times. The rearrangement joins TRBV7-2 to TRBJ1-1; 9 bases match TRBD1. V shed 8 bases and J 6 bases; nucleotides not matched to a gene: 7. Germline CDR1 reads SGHTA; CDR2 reads FQGNSA. The CDR3 spans 13 residues. The chain's CDR3 is CASLGQGVAEAFF. CDR3 nucleotide sequence: TGTGCCAGCTTGGGACAGGGAGTCGCTGAAGCTTTCTTT.

The V call is TRBV7-3, the J call TRBJ1-1; 11 positions agree with TRBD1. Trimming cost V 4 bases and J 5 bases; bases outside gene matches: 9. Germline CDR1 is SGHTA and CDR2 is FQGTGA. The length of the CDR3 is 16 residues. The CDR3 nucleotides read TGTGCCAGCAGCTCCTGGGGACAGGGGGTTTGGACTGAAGCTTTCTTT. This translates into CASSSWGQGVWTEAFF.

At least ten counts were recorded for this clonotype. The rearrangement uses TRBV20-1 and TRBJ1-1, with 8 bases aligning to TRBD1. Germline CDR1 DFQATT, CDR2 SNEGSKA (reference sequence). After removal of 0 bases from V and 1 base from J, the junction contained 10 bases not matched to a gene. This CDR3 contains 17 residues. The CDR3 spells CSARDPGTGHSNTEAFF. The CDR3 DNA reads as TGCAGTGCTAGAGATCCCGGGACAGGACACTCGAACACTGAAGCTTTCTTT.

This clonotype has more than one count but fewer than ten. The rearrangement uses TRBV25-1 and TRBJ1-5; tentative D call: TRBD1 (5 bases). The V gene lost 3 bases and the J gene lost 7 bases, with 13 bases spanning the gap. This CDR3 has 14 residues. CDR1 and CDR2 (germline): MGHDK, SYGVNS. The CDR3 nucleotides are TGTGCCAGCAGTGATACTAGGGACGGGCAGCCCCAGCATTTT. It is translated as CASSDTRDGQPQHF.